The next 20 T cell receptor beta chains were all read from a single sample in a study of cytomegalovirus exposure and HLA in healthy donors. The study ran its PCR with 60 Vbeta and 13 Jbeta primers. Sequencing used immunoSEQ multiplex PCR; TCRdb keeps in-frame clones, though not all of them. This sample has 160,000 or so clones, with almost 80% found just once. Specimen: PBMCs. Receptors were obtained from a male donor in good health and CMV-seronegative.

The chain combines TRBV4-2 with TRBJ1-1; tentatively, D is TRBD1 (6 bases). This CDR3 has 16 amino acids. Germline V gives CDR1 LGHNA, CDR2 YNFKEQ. Trimming cost V 0 bases and J 7 bases, with 18 bases left between them. The CDR3 loop reads CASSQDPGQRLNEAFF. For the CDR3, the DNA is TGTGCCAGCAGCCAAGATCCCGGACAGAGGTTGAATGAAGCTTTCTTT.

J is TRBJ1-1 and V is TRBV15, with no clear D. CDR3 size: 14 residues. V lost 6 bases and J 0 bases, leaving 11 bases between the germline ends. Germline-derived CDR1 and CDR2 are LNHNV and YYDKDF (reference sequence). CDR3 coding DNA: TGTGCCACCAGTCCAAACCGGTTGAACACTGAAGCTTTCTTT. Residues: CATSPNRLNTEAFF.

The J gene is TRBJ2-2, the V gene TRBV30, with a weak D call TRBD1 (7 bases). Trimming shortened V by 3 bases and J by 0 bases, and 17 bases separated the two germline ends. The CDR3 spans 17 residues. The V gene's germline CDR1 is GTSNPN and CDR2 SVGIG (reference sequence). The DNA for the CDR3 is TGTGCCTGGAGCCCGTGGGGCAGGGGGGCGAACACCGGGGAGCTGTTTTTT. Amino acid sequence: CAWSPWGRGANTGELFF. Full variable domain (remainder filled in from reference TRBV30 and TRBJ2-2): SQTIHQWPATLVQPVGSPLSLECTVEGTSNPNLYWYRQAAGRGLQLLFYSVGIGQISSEVPQNLSASRPQDRQFILSSKKLLLSDSGFYLCAWSPWGRGANTGELFFGEGSRLTVL.

The rearrangement links TRBV6-1 to TRBJ1-6; no definite D call. Germline V gene data show CDR1 as MNHNS and CDR2 as SASEGT. The CDR3 is made up of 12 amino acids. Trimming took 8 bases from V and 8 from J, leaving 10 bases between them. This CDR3 reads CASAGEHSPLHF. The CDR3 region has the DNA TGTGCCAGCGCCGGGGAGCATTCACCCCTCCACTTT.

This chain joins TRBV5-1 and TRBJ2-2; a possible D gene is TRBD1 (5 bases). In germline, CDR1 is SGHRS, CDR2 YFSETQ. The CDR3 sequence is 15 residues long. V lost 1 base and J lost 5, with 12 bases in between. Here the CDR3 reads CASSLTRGPTGELFF. The CDR3 DNA sequence: TGCGCCAGCAGCTTGACAAGGGGTCCGACCGGGGAGCTGTTTTTT.

This clone was observed a handful of times. J is TRBJ2-1 and V is TRBV28; no definite D call. The CDR3 spans 11 residues. The V end was cut by 5 bases, the J end by 7 bases, with 6 bases between. The germline V gene encodes CDR1 MDHEN and CDR2 SYDVKM. In DNA, the CDR3 is TGTGCCAGCAGTACGGGTAATGAGCAGTTCTTC. It is translated as CASSTGNEQFF.

This clone was recorded only once. This chain links TRBV18 with TRBJ2-7; 7 bases line up with TRBD2. Germline values: CDR1 KGHSH, CDR2 LQKENI. Germline trimming cut 3 bases from V and 9 bases from J; bases unmatched to any gene: 11. CDR3 size: 14 residues. The CDR3 here is CASSPAGGEAVQYF. CDR3 nucleotide sequence: TGTGCCAGCTCACCGGCTGGGGGGGAAGCCGTGCAGTACTTC.

This clone appeared a few times. The chain has TRBV6-6 and TRBJ1-2; TRBD1 matches 9 bases. In germline, CDR1 is MNHNY, CDR2 SVGAGI (reference sequence). V shed 0 bases and J 5 bases; nucleotides not matched to a gene: 7. The CDR3 runs 16 residues. The CDR3 loop reads CASSYSNWTGDYGYTF. The CDR3 region has the DNA TGTGCCAGCAGTTACTCGAATTGGACAGGGGATTATGGCTACACCTTC.

This clone has a handful of counts. This chain links TRBV2 with TRBJ2-2; TRBD1 might be the D (5 bases). The length of the CDR3 is 12 residues. Germline CDR1 reads SNHLY; CDR2 reads FYNNEI. Trimming shortened V by 8 bases and J by 7 bases, and 11 bases separated the two germline ends. The CDR3 region is CASGSTGGELFF. The CDR3 nucleotides are TGTGCCAGCGGATCCACAGGCGGGGAGCTGTTTTTT. Full variable domain (missing parts from reference TRBV2 and TRBJ2-2): EPEVTQTPSHQVTQMGQEVILRCVPISNHLYFYWYRQILGQKVEFLVSFYNNEISEKSEIFDDQFSVERPDGSNFTLKIRSTKLEDSAMYFCASGSTGGELFFGEGSRLTVL.

V gene TRBV5-4 combines with J gene TRBJ1-1; TRBD1 matches 8 bases. Germline CDR1 SGHNT, CDR2 YYREEE (reference sequence). The CDR3 is 15 amino acids. V was clipped by 1 base and J by 7 bases; unmatched bases: 9. This CDR3 reads CASSLPGGQGDEAFF. As DNA, the CDR3 is TGTGCCAGCAGCTTGCCCGGCGGACAGGGTGATGAAGCTTTCTTT.

This clone was detected only once. The V and J genes are TRBV7-3 and TRBJ2-1; 13 bases fit TRBD2. The CDR3 has 15 residues. J was trimmed by 9 bases and V by 2 bases; bases with no gene match: 4. CDR1 is SGHTA, CDR2 FQGTGA, per germline. As DNA, the CDR3 is TGTGCCAGCAGCTTAGGACTAGCGGGAGAAGGTGAGCAGTTCTTC. Protein product: CASSLGLAGEGEQFF.

The chain couples TRBV5-5 to TRBJ1-2; D gene ambiguous. Per germline, CDR1 SGHKS and CDR2 YYEKEE (reference sequence). The V gene lost 2 bases and the J gene lost 0 bases, with 8 bases spanning the gap. The CDR3 loop spans 14 amino acids. The CDR3 is CASSFDLANYGYTF. CDR3 coding DNA: TGTGCCAGCAGCTTTGACTTAGCTAACTATGGCTACACCTTC. Supplemented by reference TRBV5-5 and TRBJ1-2, the full variable domain reads DAGVTQSPTHLIKTRGQQVTLRCSPISGHKSVSWYQQVLGQGPQFIFQYYEKEERGRGNFPDRFSARQFPNYSSELNVNALLLGDSALYLCASSFDLANYGYTFGSGTRLTVV.

This clone was counted only a few times. V gene TRBV18 combines with J gene TRBJ2-7; 9 nucleotides agree with TRBD1. This CDR3 is 15 amino acids long. Germline lookup yields CDR1 KGHSH and CDR2 LQKENI. V lost 3 bases and J lost 5; bases outside the gene matches: 8. The CDR3 nucleotides are TGTGCCAGCTCACCCCCCGACAGGGGGGGTAACGAGCAGTACTTC. The encoded protein is CASSPPDRGGNEQYF.

The chain uses TRBV7-2 and TRBJ2-3; 9 bases match TRBD2. V trimming: 1 base; J trimming: 0 bases; junction bases outside the gene matches: 5. CDR3 size: 17 residues. Germline CDR1 SGHTA, CDR2 FQGNSA. The DNA of the CDR3 is TGTGCCAGCAGCTTAGGTAGCGGGAGATCTAGCACAGATACGCAGTATTTT. It specifies CASSLGSGRSSTDTQYF.

The chain couples TRBV10-3 to TRBJ1-2; tentatively, D is TRBD1 (5 bases). Germline V gene data show CDR1 as ENHRY and CDR2 as SYGVKD. The CDR3 contains 15 residues. V lost 3 bases and J lost 4, with 15 bases in between. In DNA form, the CDR3 reads TGTGCCATCAGTGACGCGGGAGGTAGGGGCTATGGCTACACCTTC. This gives the protein CAISDAGGRGYGYTF.

The CDR3 spells CASSPPWLAGNEQFF. In nucleotides, the CDR3 is TGTGCCAGCAGCCCCCCCTGGCTAGCGGGAAATGAGCAGTTCTTC. J is TRBJ2-1 and V is TRBV7-8; the match to TRBD2 covers 9 bases. This CDR3 has 15 amino acids. Germline loops: CDR1 SGHVS, CDR2 FQNEAQ. Trimming took 5 bases from V and 7 from J; bases not matched to a gene: 9.

The V call is TRBV27, the J call TRBJ2-5; TRBD2 is a possible D gene (5 bases). The tail of the sequence fits TRBJ2-7 better, so the J call may be wrong. Germline lookup yields CDR1 MNHEY and CDR2 SMNVEV (reference sequence). The CDR3 covers 14 residues. CDR3 coding DNA: TGTGCCAGCAGACCGGCCGGGATACCCTACGAGCAGTACTTC. This translates into CASRPAGIPYEQYF.

This chain joins TRBV9 and TRBJ1-2; 8 bases fit TRBD1. CDR3 length: 15 residues. The V and J ends lost 3 bases and 4 bases, in that order; junction bases with no gene match: 8. Per germline, CDR1 SGDLS and CDR2 YYNGEE. The CDR3 DNA sequence: TGTGCCAGCAGCGCCAGGGGACAGGATATCTATGGCTACACCTTC. Translating gives CASSARGQDIYGYTF.

This chain connects TRBV4-1 to TRBJ2-3; 13 bases match TRBD2. Germline V gene sequence: CDR1 MGHRA, CDR2 YSYEKL. This CDR3 contains 16 residues. J was trimmed by 2 bases and V by 6 bases; bases with no gene match: 5. CDR3 in DNA: TGCGCCAGCAGACCCGGACTAGCGGGGGCCACAGATACGCAGTATTTT. Encoded protein: CASRPGLAGATDTQYF.

The chain has TRBV6-1 and TRBJ2-7; D may be TRBD1 (5 bases). V was cut by 5 bases and J by 4 bases, with 15 bases left in between. The CDR3 is made up of 14 amino acids. Germline CDR1 and CDR2: MNHNS and SASEGT. The CDR3 DNA sequence: TGTGCCAGCAGTTTAGGGGTCCCGTCATACGAGCAGTACTTC. Amino acids: CASSLGVPSYEQYF.